The 8 T cell receptor beta chains below all came from one sample that was sequenced in a study of T cells in Graves' hyperthyroidism and ophthalmopathy. RNA transcripts provided the source from which TCR beta CDR3 regions were amplified. The HTBI primer set was used in a first-round RT-PCR of the TCR CDR3. TCRdb analysed the multiplex PCR reads with MiXCR anew, one entry per CDR3 protein. The sample yields hundreds of thousands of distinct CDR3 sequences, roughly 15% seen once. Material for sequencing was blood. The receptor set was obtained from a woman between 35 and 50 years old with Graves' ophthalmopathy.

This clonotype has only a few counts. This sequence joins TRBV6-1 and TRBJ2-5, with 8 bases matching TRBD1. V lost 3 bases to trimming and J lost 5 bases; unmatched junction nucleotides: 5. CDR3 length equals 14 residues. Germline V gene sequence: CDR1 MNHNS, CDR2 SASEGT. CDR3 region: CASSEDRVPETQYF. DNA for the CDR3: TGTGCCAGCAGTGAGGACAGGGTGCCGGAGACCCAGTACTTC.

This chain uses TRBV27 with TRBJ1-6; 9 bases fit TRBD1. Germline CDR1 and CDR2: MNHEY and SMNVEV (reference sequence). The CDR3 runs 13 residues. The J segment lost 8 bases and the V segment lost 4 bases, leaving 0 bases of the junction unmatched. CDR3 nucleotide sequence: TGTGCCAGCAGTTGGGACAGGGATTCACCCCTCCACTTT. Its translation: CASSWDRDSPLHF.

Many counts were recorded for this clonotype. This chain connects TRBV30 to TRBJ1-1; tentative D call: TRBD1 (6 bases). The CDR3 covers 14 residues. Germline V gene sequence: CDR1 GTSNPN, CDR2 SVGIG (reference sequence). V was shortened by 3 bases and J by 3 bases, with 14 bases between the two germline ends. CDR3 residues: CAWRSGRGDTEAFF. In nucleotides, the CDR3 is TGTGCCTGGAGGTCCGGGAGGGGGGACACTGAAGCTTTCTTT.

This clonotype was recorded many times. The chain couples TRBV7-9 to TRBJ2-7, with D unresolved. Germline V CDR1 and CDR2: SEHNR, FQNEAQ (reference sequence). Trimming left V 5 bases short and J 6 bases short, with 17 bases between. This CDR3 is built from 14 residues. The CDR3 DNA follows: TGTGCCAGCAGCCCTCTGGGTTTCATGAGCGAGCAGTACTTC. Its protein product is CASSPLGFMSEQYF. Looking up the rest from reference TRBV7-9 and TRBJ2-7 gives the full variable domain: DTGVSQNPRHKITKRGQNVTFRCDPISEHNRLYWYRQTLGQGPEFLTYFQNEAQLEKSRLLSDRFSAERPKGSFSTLEIQRTEQGDSAMYLCASSPLGFMSEQYFGPGTRLTVT.

This clonotype has a handful of counts. This sequence joins TRBV29-1 and TRBJ2-7; 7 bases map to TRBD1. The CDR3 spans 16 residues. CDR1 and CDR2 (germline): SQVTM, ANQGSEA. V was clipped by 1 base and J by 4 bases; unmatched bases: 13. The CDR3 spells CSVEVDRADSLYEQYF. The CDR3 DNA reads TGCAGCGTTGAAGTAGACAGGGCCGATTCCCTATACGAGCAGTACTTC.

This clonotype was seen many times. The chain links TRBV7-2 to TRBJ2-5; no definite D call. V was clipped by 3 bases and J by 2 bases, with 10 bases between them. The germline V gene encodes CDR1 SGHTA and CDR2 FQGNSA. The CDR3 length is 14 residues. Here the CDR3 reads CASSFLDFQETQYF. The CDR3 DNA reads TGTGCCAGCAGCTTCTTGGATTTTCAAGAGACCCAGTACTTC.

This clonotype was recorded at least ten times. The chain joins TRBV10-1 to TRBJ2-1; D is uncertain. The CDR3 contains 12 residues. CDR1 and CDR2 from the germline V gene are WNHNN and SYGVQD (reference sequence). Trimming took 2 bases from V and 8 from J, leaving 7 bases between them. CDR3 amino acids: CASSERLDEQFF. Written as DNA, the CDR3 is TGCGCCAGCAGTGAGCGGCTGGATGAGCAGTTCTTC.

At least ten counts were recorded for this clonotype. The chain is built from TRBV6-2 or TRBV6-3 and TRBJ2-5; 10 positions match TRBD2. The V segment lost 6 bases and the J segment 5 bases; nucleotides outside the gene matches: 6. The V gene's germline CDR1 is MNHEY and CDR2 SVGEGT. This CDR3 has 14 amino acids. CDR3 protein: CASSQLAGRETQYF. The CDR3 DNA reads TGTGCCAGCAGCCAACTAGCGGGAAGGGAGACCCAGTACTTC.